This entry lists 11 T cell receptor beta chains sequenced from one sample in a study of shared clonotypes between healthy human individuals. Clones were read by immunoSEQ multiplex PCR, and TCRdb kept only the in-frame ones, dropping some. The table records under 2.5 million clones, just under 95% of them present only once. Sequencing was performed on naive CD4+ T cells from PBMCs. Subset indicated: CD45RA+ positively selected. The receptors were gathered from a man aged 18 to 30 in good health. Some clones in this sample may be carry-over from other donors' samples.

Of note for this clone: The same CDR3 also results from other DNA sequences found in this sample. The rearrangement joins TRBV19 to TRBJ1-5; D perhaps matches TRBD1 (5 bases). Germline loops: CDR1 LNHDA, CDR2 SQIVND (reference sequence). The V gene lost 2 bases and the J gene lost 5 bases, with 7 bases spanning the gap. The CDR3 contains 13 residues. The CDR3 region is CASSITRDQPQHF. The CDR3 DNA follows: TGTGCCAGTAGTATAACCAGGGATCAGCCCCAGCATTTT.

This chain joins TRBV7-3 and TRBJ1-2; no reliable D call. V lost 4 bases and J 4 bases, leaving 10 bases between the germline ends. Germline V gene sequence: CDR1 SGHTA, CDR2 FQGTGA. The length of the CDR3 is 13 residues. The CDR3 nucleotides read TGTGCCAGCAGCTCTGGGGTGGTCTATGGCTACACCTTC. It yields the protein CASSSGVVYGYTF.

Note on this clone: Other DNA sequences from this sample encode an identical CDR3 as well. The genes are TRBV9 and TRBJ2-3; 7 bases agree with TRBD2. V dropped 0 bases and J dropped 0; count of bases not matched to a gene: 4. The CDR3 covers 16 residues. Germline V gives CDR1 SGDLS, CDR2 YYNGEE. The CDR3: CASSVGPSGSTDTQYF. The CDR3, as DNA: TGTGCCAGCAGCGTAGGTCCTAGCGGAAGCACAGATACGCAGTATTTT.

The chain carries TRBV28 and TRBJ1-2; D unresolved. V was pared by 5 bases and J by 6 bases, with 16 bases between. CDR3 length: 14 amino acids. Per germline, CDR1 MDHEN and CDR2 SYDVKM. The CDR3 spells CASSTPDLIDGYTF. In DNA form, the CDR3 reads TGTGCCAGCAGTACCCCAGATCTTATTGATGGCTACACCTTC.

This chain joins TRBV28 and TRBJ1-2; 9 nucleotides align to TRBD1. Looked up from germline, CDR1 is MDHEN and CDR2 is SYDVKM. The CDR3 covers 14 residues. Trimming at V came to 3 bases and at J to 8 bases, leaving 7 bases not matched to a gene. The CDR3 spells CASSFPGTGNGYTF. The CDR3 DNA follows: TGTGCCAGCAGTTTTCCAGGGACAGGGAACGGCTACACCTTC.

Only one count was recorded for this clone. This chain connects TRBV19 to TRBJ1-3; weak D call: TRBD1 (5 bases). In germline, CDR1 is LNHDA, CDR2 SQIVND (reference sequence). V was trimmed by 4 bases and J by 4 bases, leaving 8 bases between them. This CDR3 comprises 13 residues. CDR3: CASSTGTGNTIYF. In DNA form, the CDR3 reads TGTGCCAGTAGTACAGGGACGGGAAACACCATATATTTT.

The rearrangement links TRBV20-1 to TRBJ2-1; TRBD2 might be the D (6 bases). V lost 2 bases and J 10 bases, leaving 9 bases between the germline ends. CDR1 is DFQATT and CDR2 is SNEGSKA in the germline V gene (reference sequence). The CDR3 contains 11 residues. Written as DNA, the CDR3 is TGCAGTGCTAGAAGAGCGGGCGAGCAGTTCTTC. This gives the protein CSARRAGEQFF.

The V and J genes are TRBV5-1 and TRBJ2-1; TRBD1 might be the D (6 bases). CDR3 length equals 15 residues. Trimming shortened V by 0 bases and J by 4 bases, and 11 bases separated the two germline ends. Germline assignment: CDR1 SGHRS and CDR2 YFSETQ. The CDR3 sequence: CASSLVQTGYNEQFF. In DNA form, the CDR3 reads TGCGCCAGCAGCTTGGTCCAGACAGGATACAATGAGCAGTTCTTC.

The chain is built from TRBV5-1 and TRBJ1-2, with 8 bases fitting TRBD1. The junction had 6 bases not matched to a gene; V was cut back by 2 bases and J by 6 bases. The germline V gene has CDR1 SGHRS and CDR2 YFSETQ. The CDR3 contains 14 residues. DNA of the CDR3: TGCGCCAGCAGCTTTGGGACAGGTCGGGATGGCTACACCTTC. Protein: CASSFGTGRDGYTF.

The chain is built from TRBV28 and TRBJ1-5; 8 bases are shared with TRBD1. This CDR3 spans 15 amino acids. J gave up 3 bases and V 7 bases, and 8 bases lay outside the gene matches. CDR1 MDHEN and CDR2 SYDVKM come from the germline V gene. This chain's CDR3 is CASNPGQANNQPQHF. CDR3 in DNA: TGTGCCAGCAACCCGGGACAGGCCAACAATCAGCCCCAGCATTTT.

V usage is TRBV5-6 and J usage is TRBJ2-6; D remains ambiguous. CDR3 length equals 17 residues. In germline, CDR1 is SGHDT, CDR2 YYEEEE. V was trimmed by 4 bases and J by 1 base, leaving 15 bases between them. The CDR3 DNA is TGTGCCAGCAGCCCGGGTCTCAGGTCGTCTGGGGCCAACGTCCTGACTTTC. Residues: CASSPGLRSSGANVLTF.